The sequence of this TCR beta chain was determined in a study of cytomegalovirus exposure and HLA in healthy donors. The V and J ends lost 5 bases and 5 bases, in that order; junction bases with no gene match: 4. The CDR3 totals 15 residues. From germline, CDR1 is SGHTA and CDR2 FQGTGA. Concerning this clone: What it binds is not known.

Study-wide results and limits: TCR beta sequences reportedly predicted most subjects' HLA-A and HLA-B alleles accurately.

PCR involved 60 Vbeta and 13 Jbeta primers. Some clones are missing from TCRdb's copy, which holds only in-frame ones; the method was immunoSEQ multiplex PCR. Among approximately 190,000 clones, roughly 90% were seen once, and the ten largest hold around 0.98%. This receptor was identified in a boy aged 2 to 10 in good health and CMV-seronegative. Sequenced: PBMCs. J is TRBJ2-5 and V is TRBV7-3, with 14 bases lining up with TRBD2. CDR3 bases: TGTGCCAGCAGCCCGGGACTAGCGGGAGTCGAGACCCAGTACTTC. It specifies CASSPGLAGVETQYF.